This T cell receptor beta chain was documented in a study of PD-1 blockade in mismatch repair-deficient tumors. J was trimmed by 4 bases and V by 0 bases; bases with no gene match: 5. The CDR3 runs 17 residues. The germline V gene encodes CDR1 LGHNT and CDR2 FRNRAP. Assay used: immunoSEQ multiplex PCR; TCRdb lists only in-frame clones, some missing. The sample shows about 40,000 clones, approximately 81% of them seen only once. This specimen consisted of peripheral blood, obtained roughly 76 weeks after starting pembrolizumab. The sequence came from an adult with mismatch repair-deficient cancer. This chain uses TRBV12-5 with TRBJ2-2, with 10 positions matching TRBD1. The CDR3 here is CASGLVLGQGITGELFF. CDR3 nucleotides: TGTGCTAGTGGTTTGGTACTGGGACAGGGGATCACCGGGGAGCTGTTTTTT.